The rows below give T cell receptor beta chains drawn from one sample of a study of shared clonotypes between healthy human individuals. Sequenced by immunoSEQ multiplex PCR; TCRdb stores in-frame clones only, minus some. Of hundreds of thousands of clones listed, nearly 97% are singletons. The sample comprised naive CD8+ T cells sorted from blood. Every receptor here comes from a young woman in good health. CDR3s include the opening cysteine and the closing phenylalanine or tryptophan. The D gene is left open where the match is weak. The size entry is marked missing in some rows and otherwise reads once, few, many or a size class.

-,-,TRBJ1-2,TRBV7-9,TGTGCCAGCAGCTTAGCGACCGACTATGGCTACACCTTC,CASSLATDYGYTF
-,-,TRBJ1-5,TRBV25-1,TGTGCCAGCACCGGGGACGATAGCAATCAGCCCCAGCATTTT,CASTGDDSNQPQHF
once,TRBD2,TRBJ2-1,TRBV29-1,TGCAGCGTTCCACTAGCGCCCAATGAGCAGTTCTTC,CSVPLAPNEQFF
-,-,TRBJ1-5,TRBV28,TGTGCCAGCAGTGAAGCAGGGTACGGTCAGCCCCAGCATTTT,CASSEAGYGQPQHF
-,TRBD2,TRBJ2-7,TRBV9,TGTGCCAGCAGCGAATCCGGGACTAACTTTTACGAGCAGTACTTC,CASSESGTNFYEQYF
-,TRBD1,TRBJ1-5,TRBV2,TGTGCCAGCAATTCAGGGACAGCCCACAATCAGCCCCAGCATTTT,CASNSGTAHNQPQHF
-,-,TRBJ2-7,TRBV7-9,TGTGCCAGCAGCTTAACGGAGGAGCAGTACTTC,CASSLTEEQYF
-,TRBD2,TRBJ2-7,TRBV27,TGTGCCAGCAGCCCTGTAGCGGGAGCCTACGAGCAGTACTTC,CASSPVAGAYEQYF
once,-,TRBJ1-3,TRBV29-1,TGCAGCGTTGAAGATACTGAGCCTGGAAACACCATATATTTT,CSVEDTEPGNTIYF
-,-,TRBJ2-3,TRBV11-2,TGTGCCAGCAGCCCCCGGGCAGGGGTTAGAGATACGCAGTATTTT,CASSPRAGVRDTQYF
-,-,TRBJ1-5,TRBV28,TGTGCCAGCAGTTTAATCCAGGGCACTAGCAATCAGCCCCAGCATTTT,CASSLIQGTSNQPQHF
-,TRBD1,TRBJ1-5,TRBV11-2,TGTGCCAGCAGCCTGGGACAGAATCAGCCCCAGCATTTT,CASSLGQNQPQHF
-,TRBD2,TRBJ2-1,TRBV27,TGTGCCAGCAGTTGGCGGGAGGGCCTATATGAGCAGTTCTTC,CASSWREGLYEQFF
-,-,TRBJ1-2,TRBV27,TGTGCCAGCAGTTTAGGGACGGAATATGGCTACACCTTC,CASSLGTEYGYTF
-,-,TRBJ2-1,TRBV14,TGTGCCAGCAGCCAAGTTGGGGGATCCTACAATGAGCAGTTCTTC,CASSQVGGSYNEQFF
-,-,TRBJ2-2,TRBV7-9,TGTGCCAGCAGCAACCGGGACTCAGGCACCGGGGAGCTGTTTTTT,CASSNRDSGTGELFF
-,-,TRBJ2-2,TRBV29-1,TGCAGCGTTGAAGGGTTTCTGGGGTTGGACACCGGGGAGCTGTTTTTT,CSVEGFLGLDTGELFF
few,-,TRBJ2-7,TRBV30,TGTGCCTGGAACGTTGGGAACGAGCAGTACTTC,CAWNVGNEQYF
once,-,TRBJ2-7,TRBV6-6,TGTGCCAGCAGTCACGGAGAAGGCTACGAGCAGTACTTC,CASSHGEGYEQYF
-,-,TRBJ1-1,TRBV18,TGTGCCAGCTCACTTAGCGGGGGAGAGGGACTGTGGGAAGCTTTCTTT,CASSLSGGEGLWEAFF
-,-,TRBJ1-2,TRBV27,TGTGCCACCAGGGAGGCACTTTATGGCTACACCTTC,CATREALYGYTF
-,-,TRBJ1-5,TRBV5-6,TGTGCCAGCAAAACGTGGGAGGCCAATCAGCCCCAGCATTTT,CASKTWEANQPQHF